These 25 T cell receptor beta chains came from one sample sequenced in a study of T cell changes during pregnancy in multiple sclerosis. Here immunoSEQ multiplex PCR was the method, and the copy in TCRdb shows in-frame clones only, minus some. The sample contains some 52,000 clones, just over 90% of which appear only once. This specimen consisted of CD4+ T cells from peripheral blood mononuclear cells, obtained before pregnancy. The source of these receptors is a female donor with multiple sclerosis, enrolled in a pregnancy study.

This sequence joins TRBV18 and TRBJ2-3; 12 nucleotides align to TRBD1. The CDR3 extends over 18 amino acids. The V segment lost 2 bases and the J segment 5 bases; nucleotides outside the gene matches: 11. Germline loops: CDR1 KGHSH, CDR2 LQKENI. The CDR3 reads CASSPGTGGGISGDTQYF. The CDR3 DNA sequence: TGTGCCAGCTCACCAGGGACAGGGGGCGGAATTTCTGGAGATACGCAGTATTTT.

The chain couples TRBV10-3 to TRBJ1-1; D is unclear. The V and J ends lost 2 bases and 0 bases respectively, with 7 bases between them. Germline V gene data show CDR1 as ENHRY and CDR2 as SYGVKD. The length of the CDR3 is 14 residues. This chain's CDR3 is CAISEGPVNTEAFF. CDR3 coding DNA: TGTGCCATCAGTGAGGGGCCGGTGAACACTGAAGCTTTCTTT.

Concerning this clone itself: Mismatch with germline at one junction end may stem from a read error. This chain joins TRBV6-1 and TRBJ1-5; maybe TRBD1 (5 bases). This CDR3 spans 12 amino acids. CDR1 MNHNS and CDR2 SASEGT come from the germline V gene. CDR3 in DNA: TGTGCCAGCAGTGAAGGACTTACAGGAGAGAATTTT. Its protein is CASSEGLTGENF.

This clone was detected only once. The rearrangement joins TRBV5-4 to TRBJ2-7, with unresolved D. The CDR3 is 15 residues long. The germline gives CDR1 SGHNT, CDR2 YYREEE (reference sequence). The V and J ends lost 4 bases and 4 bases respectively, with 18 bases between them. In DNA form, the CDR3 reads TGTGCCAGCAGCCTCGGTTCAGGAACCGGTTACGAGCAGTACTTC. The encoded protein is CASSLGSGTGYEQYF.

The chain has TRBV4-1 and TRBJ2-7; 8 nucleotides line up with TRBD2. Trimming took 0 bases from V and 6 from J; bases not matched to a gene: 10. CDR1 and CDR2 (germline): MGHRA, YSYEKL. This CDR3 is built from 16 residues. The CDR3 coding sequence is TGCGCCAGCAGCCAAGATTTAACGGGAGGGTTTGGCGAGCAGTACTTC. Translation: CASSQDLTGGFGEQYF.

Worth noting for this clone: This sample includes further DNA sequences coding for the same CDR3. The chain has TRBV27 and TRBJ1-2; D gene uncertain. Trimming left V 2 bases short and J 2 bases short, with 9 bases between. In germline, CDR1 is MNHEY, CDR2 SMNVEV (reference sequence). The CDR3 has 14 residues. The CDR3 DNA sequence: TGTGCCAGCAGTTTACGCAGGCAGAACTATGGCTACACCTTC. Protein: CASSLRRQNYGYTF.

This rearrangement joins TRBV6-5 to TRBJ1-2; 9 positions agree with TRBD1. CDR1 MNHEY and CDR2 SVGAGI come from the germline V gene. V trimming: 0 bases; J trimming: 4 bases; junction bases outside the gene matches: 6. The CDR3 has 16 amino acids. Written as DNA, the CDR3 is TGTGCCAGCAGTTACTCCACAGGGGGCCAGGGCTATGGCTACACCTTC. Residues: CASSYSTGGQGYGYTF.

This chain uses TRBV2 with TRBJ2-7; TRBD1 aligns across 7 bases. The germline CDR1 and CDR2 sequences are SNHLY and FYNNEI. The CDR3 has 12 residues. With V trimmed by 8 bases and J by 3 bases, 4 bases remained unmatched. The CDR3 sequence: CASRDRYYEQYF. As DNA, the CDR3 is TGTGCCAGCCGGGACAGATACTACGAGCAGTACTTC.

The gene calls are TRBV11-3 and TRBJ2-1, with D possibly being TRBD2 (6 bases). CDR1 and CDR2 (germline): SGHNT, YENEEA. The CDR3 runs to 14 residues. Trimming took off 1 base at V and 6 bases at J, with 10 bases between the two ends. The CDR3 region is CASSLVAGSNEQFF. The CDR3 DNA reads as TGTGCCAGCAGCTTAGTGGCGGGAAGCAATGAGCAGTTCTTC.

The chain uses TRBV7-6 and TRBJ2-5; possible D gene TRBD2, 5 bases. V dropped 6 bases and J dropped 1 base, with 12 bases sitting between them. CDR3 length: 14 amino acids. Germline CDR1 and CDR2: SGHVS and FNYEAQ. The CDR3 loop is CASSPTSFQETQYF. The CDR3 region has the DNA TGTGCCAGCAGTCCAACTAGTTTCCAAGAGACCCAGTACTTC.

This clone was seen a handful of times. The gene calls are TRBV6-4 and TRBJ1-1; D unresolved. The CDR3 length is 13 residues. Between the trimmed V and J ends, which lost 4 bases and 0 bases, there was a span of 6 bases. In germline, CDR1 is MRHNA, CDR2 SNTAGT. The CDR3 loop reads CASSVSMNTEAFF. Here the CDR3 DNA reads TGTGCCAGCAGTGTGTCAATGAACACTGAAGCTTTCTTT.

The CDR3 DNA follows: TGTGCCAGCAGTGGTGCCAGGGTCGCGACTAGTAATTCCTACGAGCAGTACTTC. Residues: CASSGARVATSNSYEQYF. This chain links TRBV2 with TRBJ2-7, with D tentatively TRBD2 (6 bases). The CDR3 runs to 18 residues. Trimming cost V 4 bases and J 1 base, with 23 bases left between them. CDR1 is SNHLY and CDR2 is FYNNEI in the germline V gene.

This sequence joins TRBV19 and TRBJ2-1; 9 bases are a match to TRBD1. The germline gives CDR1 LNHDA, CDR2 SQIVND (reference sequence). The J segment lost 4 bases and the V segment lost 6 bases, leaving 7 bases of the junction unmatched. The CDR3 is 15 residues long. The CDR3, as DNA: TGTGCCAGTAGCACTACGGACAGGGGTTACAATGAGCAGTTCTTC. This encodes CASSTTDRGYNEQFF.

The rearrangement joins TRBV5-6 to TRBJ2-3; TRBD1 matches 8 bases. The germline V gene encodes CDR1 SGHDT and CDR2 YYEEEE. The CDR3 consists of 13 residues. Unmatched junction bases numbered 4, after V lost 5 bases and J lost 5 bases. The CDR3 DNA follows: TGTGCCAGCAGGCAGGGGGCAGAAGATACGCAGTATTTT. It encodes CASRQGAEDTQYF.

The chain combines TRBV28 with TRBJ2-7, with TRBD2 matching over 7 bases. The length of the CDR3 is 17 residues. Germline V lookup: CDR1 MDHEN, CDR2 SYDVKM. Trimming took 4 bases from V and 7 from J; bases not matched to a gene: 19. CDR3 in DNA: TGTGCCAGCAGTTCCCCCCCCCGGGGGGATTTTAGGACGGAGCAGTACTTC. Encoded protein: CASSSPPRGDFRTEQYF.

This chain uses TRBV4-1 with TRBJ2-1; 8 bases match TRBD1. The CDR3 has 12 residues. The germline CDR1 and CDR2 sequences are MGHRA and YSYEKL. The ends lost 1 base at V and 14 bases at J; junction bases unmatched: 4. This chain's CDR3 is CASSQVGQGEFF. The CDR3 DNA reads as TGCGCCAGCAGCCAAGTCGGACAGGGAGAGTTCTTC.

The J gene is TRBJ2-7, the V gene TRBV11-2; 10 nucleotides agree with TRBD2. Looked up from germline, CDR1 is SGHAT and CDR2 is FQNNGV. There are 16 residues in the CDR3. Trimming took 4 bases from V and 3 from J; bases not matched to a gene: 9. CDR3 coding DNA: TGTGCCAGCAGCTCAGTGGGGGCTAGCGGGGGCTACGAGCAGTACTTC. Translation gives CASSSVGASGGYEQYF.

The chain joins TRBV7-9 to TRBJ1-2, with 8 bases fitting TRBD1. V lost 2 bases and J lost 8; bases outside the gene matches: 4. Germline CDR1 SEHNR, CDR2 FQNEAQ (reference sequence). The CDR3 is 13 amino acids. The DNA of the CDR3 is TGTGCCAGCAGCTTATCAGGGGGCGAGGGCTACACCTTC. This encodes CASSLSGGEGYTF. Filled out from reference TRBV7-9 and TRBJ1-2, the complete variable domain reads DTGVSQNPRHKITKRGQNVTFRCDPISEHNRLYWYRQTLGQGPEFLTYFQNEAQLEKSRLLSDRFSAERPKGSFSTLEIQRTEQGDSAMYLCASSLSGGEGYTFGSGTRLTVV.

The CDR3 is CASSYTADRGRHGYTF. In nucleotides, the CDR3 is TGTGCCAGCAGTTACACGGCGGACAGGGGGCGGCATGGCTACACCTTC. The chain has TRBV6-6 and TRBJ1-2; 11 bases are a match to TRBD1. The CDR3 is made up of 16 amino acids. The germline V gene has CDR1 MNHNY and CDR2 SVGAGI (reference sequence). Trimming cost V 2 bases and J 6 bases; bases outside gene matches: 8.

V is TRBV6-5 and J is TRBJ1-4; 10 bases agree with TRBD1. The CDR3 has 15 amino acids. V shed 0 bases, J shed 8 bases, and the junction held 3 bases outside the gene matches. Germline V lookup: CDR1 MNHEY, CDR2 SVGAGI. The CDR3 sequence is CASSYSGTGVEKLFF. The CDR3, as DNA: TGTGCCAGCAGTTACTCAGGGACAGGGGTCGAAAAACTGTTTTTT.

This chain connects TRBV4-3 to TRBJ2-2; 9 positions agree with TRBD1. Germline values: CDR1 LGHNA, CDR2 YSLEER. The CDR3 loop spans 15 amino acids. The V and J ends lost 2 bases and 8 bases, in that order; junction bases with no gene match: 6. The CDR3 loop is CASSQLTGTGGELFF. As DNA, the CDR3 is TGCGCCAGCAGCCAACTGACCGGGACAGGGGGGGAGCTGTTTTTT.

The V gene is TRBV13, the J gene TRBJ2-7, with D possibly TRBD2 on 5 matching bases. Trimming cost V 6 bases and J 2 bases, with 11 bases left between them. The CDR3 is made up of 13 amino acids. Germline V gives CDR1 PRHDT, CDR2 FYEKMQ (reference sequence). In DNA, the CDR3 is TGTGCCAGCAGACGGACGGGAACCTACGAGCAGTACTTC. Residues: CASRRTGTYEQYF.

DNA of the CDR3: TGTGCCAGCAGCCTATACGGACAGGTTGGCGAAAAACTGTTTTTT. Residues: CASSLYGQVGEKLFF. The V and J genes are TRBV7-2 and TRBJ1-4, with 7 bases fitting TRBD1. The CDR3 extends over 15 amino acids. Germline loops: CDR1 SGHTA, CDR2 FQGNSA. Trimming removed 5 bases from V and 8 bases from J; junction bases left unmatched: 11.

V and J are TRBV19 and TRBJ1-5, with TRBD1 as a possible D gene (6 bases). CDR1 and CDR2 from the germline V gene are LNHDA and SQIVND (reference sequence). The V end was cut by 6 bases, the J end by 0 bases, with 9 bases between. The CDR3 runs to 14 residues. The CDR3 is CASRQGDSNQPQHF. CDR3 coding DNA: TGTGCCAGTAGACAGGGTGATAGCAATCAGCCCCAGCATTTT.

The genes are TRBV30 and TRBJ2-1; D remains ambiguous. The CDR3 length is 12 residues. Germline CDR1 reads GTSNPN; CDR2 reads SVGIG (reference sequence). V gave up 1 base and J gave up 2 bases, with 3 bases separating them. This CDR3 reads CAWSAPYNEQFF. CDR3 coding DNA: TGTGCCTGGAGTGCTCCCTACAATGAGCAGTTCTTC.